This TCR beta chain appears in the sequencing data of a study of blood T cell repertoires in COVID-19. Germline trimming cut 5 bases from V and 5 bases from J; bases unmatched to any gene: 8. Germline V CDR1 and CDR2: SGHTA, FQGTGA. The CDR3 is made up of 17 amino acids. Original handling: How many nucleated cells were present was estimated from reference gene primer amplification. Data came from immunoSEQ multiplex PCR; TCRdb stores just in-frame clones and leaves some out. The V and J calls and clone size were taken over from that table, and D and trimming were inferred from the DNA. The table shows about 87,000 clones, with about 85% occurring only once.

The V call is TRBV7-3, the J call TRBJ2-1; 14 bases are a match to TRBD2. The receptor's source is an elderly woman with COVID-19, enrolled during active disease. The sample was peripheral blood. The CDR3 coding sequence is TGTGCCAGCAGCCGGACTAGCGGGGGGCCAACAAACAATGAGCAGTTCTTC. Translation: CASSRTSGGPTNNEQFF.